This TCR beta chain is drawn from a study of shared clonotypes between healthy human individuals. Across the study: Ranging from 18 to 49 in age, donors were two women and three men.

Note on this clone: Its matching antigen is unknown.

Memory CD4+ cells were the fraction left after CD45RA+ naive selection. For sorted subsets, 150 to 200 ng DNA per replicate equaled around 30,000 T cell genomes. Generated by immunoSEQ multiplex PCR, the TCRdb table keeps only in-frame clones and is missing some. The sample shows about 2.4 million clones, 93% of them seen only once. General study results and limits: With a handful of donors compared, 4.5% to 6.5% of naive CD4 clonotypes were shared.

The CDR3 is made up of 14 amino acids. V was trimmed by 5 bases and J by 1 base, leaving 12 bases between them. Per germline, CDR1 SGHTA and CDR2 FQGNSA. Sequenced sample: naive CD4+ T cells from PBMCs. Subset of the sample: CD45RA+ positively selected. The sequence came from a young man in good health. Some clones in this sample may be carry-over from other donors' samples. The gene calls are TRBV7-2 and TRBJ2-7; D unclear. This CDR3 reads CASSLTRLSYEQYF. The CDR3, as DNA: TGTGCCAGCAGCCTTACACGGCTTTCCTACGAGCAGTACTTC. Full variable domain (remainder filled in from reference TRBV7-2 and TRBJ2-7): GAGVSQSPSNKVTEKGKDVELRCDPISGHTALYWYRQSLGQGLEFLIYFQGNSAPDKSGLPSDRFSAERTGGSVSTLTIQRTQQEDSAVYLCASSLTRLSYEQYFGPGTRLTVT.